One and the same sample provided the 26 T cell receptor beta chains below, sequenced in a study of human T cells and chemical hapten exposure. TCRdb re-derived calls from the RACE reads in MiXCR, one entry per CDR3 protein. The profile shows over 85,000 distinct CDR3 sequences, around 12% of them singletons. Stated time point: patch test 1, 2 weeks after DPC sensitization. As for treatment: therapeutic diphenylcyclopropenone sensitization with weekly scalp DPC. Sequenced material: whole blood, taken in connection with sensitization to the hapten diphenylcyclopropenone (DPC). The source of these receptors is a woman in her 40s with alopecia areata. Some clones in this sample may be carry-over from other donors' samples.

The table lists this clonotype with many counts. The J gene is TRBJ1-1, the V gene TRBV29-1, with D possibly being TRBD1 (5 bases). Trimming left V 3 bases short and J 4 bases short, with 12 bases between. Germline assignment: CDR1 SQVTM and CDR2 ANQGSEA. The CDR3 length is 13 residues. CDR3 loop: CSVDVSGGTEAFF. DNA for the CDR3: TGCAGCGTTGATGTTAGCGGGGGCACTGAAGCTTTCTTT. Full variable domain (remainder filled in from reference TRBV29-1 and TRBJ1-1): SAVISQKPSRDICQRGTSLTIQCQVDSQVTMMFWYRQQPGQSLTLIATANQGSEATYESGFVIDKFPISRPNLTFSTLTVSNMSPEDSSIYLCSVDVSGGTEAFFGQGTRLTVV.

This sequence joins TRBV11-2 and TRBJ2-5; TRBD2 agrees at 10 bases. Germline V gives CDR1 SGHAT, CDR2 FQNNGV. The CDR3 loop spans 15 amino acids. The ends lost 8 bases at V and 5 bases at J; junction bases unmatched: 11. DNA for the CDR3: TGTGCCAGCCGGGGAGCGGGAGGGGCTCGGGAGACCCAGTACTTC. It yields the protein CASRGAGGARETQYF.

The gene calls are TRBV18 and TRBJ2-3, with TRBD1 identical over 9 bases. This CDR3 comprises 16 residues. V dropped 2 bases and J dropped 4; count of bases not matched to a gene: 7. Germline loops: CDR1 KGHSH, CDR2 LQKENI. CDR3 residues: CASSPRGQGRPDTQYF. The CDR3 nucleotides are TGTGCCAGCTCACCAAGGGGACAGGGAAGGCCAGATACGCAGTATTTT.

V is TRBV14 and J is TRBJ2-3; unclear D gene. Per germline, CDR1 SGHDN and CDR2 FVKESK. Trimming shortened V by 4 bases and J by 2 bases, and 16 bases separated the two germline ends. The CDR3 contains 16 residues. The CDR3 reads CASSRKVLLPTDTQYF. In DNA form, the CDR3 reads TGTGCCAGCAGCCGGAAGGTTCTACTCCCCACAGATACGCAGTATTTT. The variable domain in full, with the rest retrieved from reference TRBV14 and TRBJ2-3, is EAGVTQFPSHSVIEKGQTVTLRCDPISGHDNLYWYRRVMGKEIKFLLHFVKESKQDESGMPNNRFLAERTGGTYSTLKVQPAELEDSGVYFCASSRKVLLPTDTQYFGPGTRLTVL.

The V and J genes are TRBV9 and TRBJ2-7; D not certain. The CDR3 consists of 16 residues. The V gene lost 0 bases and the J gene lost 0 bases, with 13 bases spanning the gap. Looked up from germline, CDR1 is SGDLS and CDR2 is YYNGEE. The CDR3 DNA reads as TGTGCCAGCAGCGTAGCCGATAGTTTGAGCTCCTACGAGCAGTACTTC. It codes for CASSVADSLSSYEQYF.

This clonotype was observed a few times. The chain has TRBV7-3 and TRBJ1-1; D remains unclear. Trimming removed 6 bases at V and 2 bases at J, with 7 bases between. This CDR3 is built from 12 residues. The germline V gene has CDR1 SGHTA and CDR2 FQGTGA. This chain's CDR3 is CASRNSNTEAFF. CDR3 DNA sequence: TGTGCCAGCAGAAACTCTAACACTGAAGCTTTCTTT.

This clonotype has ten or more counts. The chain is built from TRBV3-1 and TRBJ2-7; D ambiguous. Trimming removed 4 bases at V and 2 bases at J, with 3 bases between. There are 11 residues in the CDR3. Germline V gene data show CDR1 as LGHDT and CDR2 as YNNKEL (reference sequence). CDR3 protein: CASSRTYEQYF. As DNA, the CDR3 is TGTGCCAGCAGCCGTACCTACGAGCAGTACTTC.

This clonotype was observed a few times. J is TRBJ2-1 and V is TRBV24-1; D may be TRBD2 (5 bases). CDR3 length: 16 residues. The V gene lost 4 bases and the J gene lost 0 bases, with 12 bases spanning the gap. Germline V gene data show CDR1 as KGHDR and CDR2 as SFDVKD. The CDR3 DNA reads as TGTGCCACCAGTGAAAAAGCGGCGGTCTCCTACAATGAGCAGTTCTTC. Its protein product is CATSEKAAVSYNEQFF.

CDR3 sequence (DNA): TGTGCCAGCTTTAACGGAGGGAACGACTATGGCTACACCTTC. This sequence encodes CASFNGGNDYGYTF. The chain carries TRBV28 and TRBJ1-2, with D uncertain. V was shortened by 8 bases and J by 3 bases, with 16 bases between the two germline ends. This CDR3 region has 14 residues. Germline V gene sequence: CDR1 MDHEN, CDR2 SYDVKM.

This clonotype appeared a few times. This rearrangement joins TRBV29-1 to TRBJ2-1, with 7 bases lining up with TRBD2. Trimming cost V 1 base and J 8 bases; bases outside gene matches: 2. Germline V gene data show CDR1 as SQVTM and CDR2 as ANQGSEA. CDR3 length equals 12 residues. The CDR3 here is CSVEGTSDEQFF. The CDR3 DNA is TGCAGCGTTGAAGGGACTAGTGATGAGCAGTTCTTC.

The V and J genes are TRBV28 and TRBJ2-5; weak D call: TRBD1 (5 bases). CDR3 length equals 12 residues. Deletions cut 5 bases from V and 7 bases from J, with 11 bases between. Germline-derived CDR1 and CDR2 are MDHEN and SYDVKM. The DNA of the CDR3 is TGTGCCAGCAGTATACCAAGGGGGACCCAGTACTTC. Amino acids: CASSIPRGTQYF. Full variable domain (missing parts from reference TRBV28 and TRBJ2-5): DVKVTQSSRYLVKRTGEKVFLECVQDMDHENMFWYRQDPGLGLRLIYFSYDVKMKEKGDIPEGYSVSREKKERFSLILESASTNQTSMYLCASSIPRGTQYFGPGTRLLVL.

This clonotype showed up just a few times. This chain links TRBV23-1 with TRBJ2-7; D perhaps matches TRBD1 (5 bases). TRBV23-1 belongs to the ORF category, with a function that is uncertain. Trimming left V 0 bases short and J 5 bases short, with 14 bases between. This CDR3 contains 15 residues. Here the CDR3 DNA reads TGCGCCAGCAGTCAATCCTCCAGGGTAACGAACGAGCAGTACTTC. Its translation: CASSQSSRVTNEQYF.

This chain joins TRBV3-1 and TRBJ2-7, with 10 bases lining up with TRBD2. The CDR3 sequence is 14 residues long. Germline loops: CDR1 LGHDT, CDR2 YNNKEL (reference sequence). The junction had 3 bases not matched to a gene; V was cut back by 1 base and J by 6 bases. The CDR3 loop reads CASSQASGSGEQYF. The CDR3 region has the DNA TGTGCCAGCAGCCAAGCTAGCGGGAGTGGCGAGCAGTACTTC.

Ten or more counts support this clonotype. This chain joins TRBV6-2 or TRBV6-3 and TRBJ1-2; tentatively, D is TRBD1 (5 bases). CDR1 MNHEY and CDR2 SVGEGT come from the germline V gene. This CDR3 comprises 15 residues. V was clipped by 6 bases and J by 0 bases, with 14 bases between them. The CDR3 loop is CASRRRDFTNYGYTF. For the CDR3, the DNA is TGTGCCAGCAGGCGCCGGGACTTCACTAACTATGGCTACACCTTC.

For this clonotype: Given a much more abundant clone one base away, this may be a read error. V is TRBV28 and J is TRBJ1-2; TRBD1 matches at 8 bases. The junction had 5 bases not matched to a gene; V was cut back by 8 bases and J by 3 bases. The CDR3 runs to 13 residues. Germline lookup yields CDR1 MDHEN and CDR2 SYDVKM. The CDR3 is CASCRGHDYGYTF. Written as DNA, the CDR3 is TGTGCCAGCTGCAGGGGGCATGACTATGGCTACACCTTC.

The chain joins TRBV28 to TRBJ2-7; 9 positions match TRBD2. J lost 0 bases, V lost 3 bases, and 9 bases had no gene match. From germline, CDR1 is MDHEN and CDR2 SYDVKM. The CDR3 loop spans 17 amino acids. CDR3 amino acids: CASSLGGRAFSSYEQYF. CDR3 nucleotide sequence: TGTGCCAGCAGTTTGGGCGGGAGGGCCTTCAGCTCCTACGAGCAGTACTTC.

This clonotype was counted at least ten times. This rearrangement joins TRBV20-1 to TRBJ2-5; D not resolved. The CDR3 runs to 13 residues. V lost 0 bases to trimming and J lost 4 bases, with 9 bases between them. Germline CDR1 DFQATT, CDR2 SNEGSKA (reference sequence). The CDR3 protein is CSAREGARETQYF. The CDR3 bases are TGCAGTGCTAGAGAAGGTGCGCGAGAGACCCAGTACTTC.

This chain links TRBV7-2 with TRBJ2-2; 14 bases match TRBD2. The trim removed 5 bases at V and 6 bases at J, leaving 2 bases unmatched. Looked up from germline, CDR1 is SGHTA and CDR2 is FQGNSA. This CDR3 region has 15 residues. The CDR3 bases are TGTGCCAGCAGCCCGACTAGCGGGAGGGCCGGGGAGCTGTTTTTT. Translated, it gives CASSPTSGRAGELFF.

This clonotype has more than one count but fewer than ten. This chain's CDR3 is CASSPKGQGSYEQYF. Written as DNA, the CDR3 is TGTGCCAGCTCACCAAAGGGACAGGGTTCCTACGAGCAGTACTTC. The rearrangement uses TRBV18 and TRBJ2-7, with 9 bases identical to TRBD1. This CDR3 comprises 15 residues. After removal of 2 bases from V and 1 base from J, the junction contained 3 bases not matched to a gene. Germline V gives CDR1 KGHSH, CDR2 LQKENI.

The chain joins TRBV7-9 to TRBJ2-7; possibly TRBD1 or TRBD2 for D (5 bases each). With 1 base removed from V and 0 bases from J, the gap between germline ends came to 7 bases. The germline CDR1 and CDR2 sequences are SEHNR and FQNEAQ (reference sequence). The CDR3 runs 14 residues. The CDR3 sequence: CASSLGGYSYEQYF. As DNA, the CDR3 is TGTGCCAGCAGCTTAGGGGGGTACTCCTACGAGCAGTACTTC.

There are many counts of this clonotype. The chain recombines TRBV29-1 with TRBJ2-5, with D maybe TRBD2 (6 bases). V was cut by 4 bases and J by 4 bases, with 7 bases left in between. The CDR3 consists of 11 residues. From germline, CDR1 is SQVTM and CDR2 ANQGSEA. CDR3 sequence reads: CSVAEGETQYF. The DNA of the CDR3 is TGCAGCGTTGCGGAGGGAGAGACCCAGTACTTC.

The chain uses TRBV6-2 or TRBV6-3 and TRBJ1-6; TRBD1 is a possible D gene (6 bases). Trimming removed 0 bases from V and 10 bases from J, with 10 bases in between. The germline CDR1 and CDR2 sequences are MNHEY and SVGEGT. The CDR3 length is 14 residues. The CDR3, as DNA: TGTGCCAGCAGTTACTCGTCGGGGGGCTCACCCCTCCACTTT. This encodes CASSYSSGGSPLHF.

This clonotype has ten or more counts. The chain carries TRBV11-2 and TRBJ2-3; 7 bases line up with TRBD2. This CDR3 is 17 amino acids long. With V trimmed by 3 bases and J by 4 bases, 13 bases remained unmatched. Germline loops: CDR1 SGHAT, CDR2 FQNNGV. This CDR3 reads CASSLSWQAGASDTQYF. As DNA, the CDR3 is TGTGCCAGCAGCTTGAGTTGGCAGGCGGGAGCTTCAGATACGCAGTATTTT.

In nucleotides, the CDR3 is TGTGCCAGCAGTTACTCCTTCTACACTGAAGCTTTCTTT. Its translation: CASSYSFYTEAFF. The genes are TRBV6-2 or TRBV6-3 and TRBJ1-1; unclear D gene. CDR1 is MNHEY, CDR2 SVGEGT, per germline. Trimming took off 0 bases at V and 3 bases at J, with 5 bases between the two ends. The CDR3 loop spans 13 amino acids.

This chain connects TRBV19 to TRBJ1-5, with TRBD1 identical over 12 bases. CDR3 size: 14 residues. CDR1 is LNHDA and CDR2 is SQIVND in the germline V gene (reference sequence). With 3 bases clipped from V and 7 bases from J, the junction kept 1 base outside the gene matches. The CDR3 here is CASSMGQGAQPQHF. DNA of the CDR3: TGTGCCAGTAGTATGGGACAGGGGGCACAGCCCCAGCATTTT.

This clonotype was counted only a few times. The germline gene is not matched at one end of the junction; a read error may be the cause. The J gene is TRBJ2-1, the V gene TRBV2; no firm D call. The length of the CDR3 is 14 residues. From germline, CDR1 is SNHLY and CDR2 FYNNEI. The CDR3 loop reads CASSETLRATQPVF. CDR3 nucleotide sequence: TGTGCCAGCAGTGAAACCCTTCGGGCAACCCAACCCGTCTTC.